The clone carrying this T cell receptor (beta chain) has only one observation. Its antigen is unknown. The data belong to a study of T cell responses to AZD1222 COVID-19 vaccine. Study-wide results and caveats: Reportedly, nearly half of unique spike TCRs recognized epitopes outside B.1.351/B.1.1.7 mutations. Clonal diversity was possibly underestimated; the donors were predominantly white British and more often female.

The CDR3 is 15 amino acids. The V end lost 4 bases, the J end lost 0 bases, and 13 bases lay between the germline ends. Germline CDR1 SGHRS, CDR2 YFSETQ. Libraries were prepared by immunoSEQ multiplex PCR; TCRdb keeps only in-frame clonotypes and omits some of them. The sample has under 140,000 clones, 80% to 90% seen once. Sequenced here: peripheral blood, sampled 28 days after the second AZD1222 dose. This chain joins TRBV5-1 and TRBJ1-1; the D gene is possibly TRBD1 (6 bases). The TCR sequence derives from an adult who received the AZD1222 COVID-19 vaccine. In DNA form, the CDR3 reads TGCGCCAGCAGCAGAGAGGGACATTTGAACACTGAAGCTTTCTTT. It specifies CASSREGHLNTEAFF.